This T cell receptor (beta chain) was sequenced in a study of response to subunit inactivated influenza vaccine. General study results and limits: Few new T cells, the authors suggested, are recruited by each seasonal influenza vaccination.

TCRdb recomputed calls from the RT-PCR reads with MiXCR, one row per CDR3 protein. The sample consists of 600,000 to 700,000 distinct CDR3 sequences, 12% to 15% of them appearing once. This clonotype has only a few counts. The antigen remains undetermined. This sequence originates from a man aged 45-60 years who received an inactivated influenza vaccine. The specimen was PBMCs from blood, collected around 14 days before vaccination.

The CDR3 here is CASRGTSGSYNEQFF. CDR3 bases: TGTGCCAGCAGGGGAACTAGCGGGAGCTACAATGAGCAGTTCTTC. The chain recombines TRBV2 with TRBJ2-1, with 11 bases that match TRBD2. The ends lost 6 bases at V and 3 bases at J; junction bases unmatched: 4. The CDR3 has 15 amino acids. The germline V gene has CDR1 SNHLY and CDR2 FYNNEI. The whole variable domain, remainder taken from reference TRBV2 and TRBJ2-1, is EPEVTQTPSHQVTQMGQEVILRCVPISNHLYFYWYRQILGQKVEFLVSFYNNEISEKSEIFDDQFSVERPDGSNFTLKIRSTKLEDSAMYFCASRGTSGSYNEQFFGPGTRLTVL.